Shown below are 10 T cell receptor beta chains from a single sample sequenced in a study of T cell responses to AZD1222 COVID-19 vaccine (dated by TCRdb to the early 2020s). The sample's time point, from its label and the paper: baseline before first vaccination. Preparation of the library involved the immunoSEQ multiplex PCR assay. This immuneACCESS table, as held by TCRdb, lists in-frame sequences with V and J called but not all clones. Of the missing ones, under half trace to an unresolved V gene in checked studies; the others have no known cause. In all, the sample holds some 130,000 clones, and roughly 90% of those were seen once. The ten largest clones add up to more than 3% of the sample. The material was peripheral blood, obtained on day 0 of AZD1222 vaccination. The source of these receptors is an adult in good health.

The rearrangement links TRBV18 to TRBJ2-3; D tentatively reads TRBD1 or TRBD2 (5 bases each). The V gene's germline CDR1 is KGHSH and CDR2 LQKENI. The V end was cut by 3 bases, the J end by 0 bases, with 19 bases between. The CDR3 totals 18 residues. For the CDR3, the DNA is TGTGCCAGCTCACCCTTACCCGGGACGGCATCTAGCACAGATACGCAGTATTTT. The encoded protein is CASSPLPGTASSTDTQYF.

This chain links TRBV6-2 or TRBV6-3 with TRBJ2-3; a weak D match, TRBD2 (6 bases). The CDR3 is 15 amino acids. Trimming stripped 5 bases from V and 1 base from J, with 13 bases between. Per the germline V gene, CDR1 is MNHEY and CDR2 is SVGEGT. The CDR3 DNA is TGTGCCAGCAGTCCGCTCCGCGGGGGCACAGATACGCAGTATTTT. Its protein is CASSPLRGGTDTQYF.

The rearrangement uses TRBV6-5 and TRBJ1-2; TRBD1 is a possible D gene (6 bases). Germline CDR1 MNHEY, CDR2 SVGAGI. The CDR3 is made up of 13 amino acids. The germline V and J ends were trimmed by 6 bases and 8 bases, with 16 bases remaining between them. The CDR3 loop is CASRTYRDEGYTF. CDR3 bases: TGTGCCAGCAGAACTTACAGGGATGAAGGCTACACCTTC.

The J gene is TRBJ2-1, the V gene TRBV6-5; possible D gene TRBD1, 6 bases. The V end was cut by 2 bases, the J end by 9 bases, with 11 bases between. The CDR3 length is 13 residues. CDR1 is MNHEY and CDR2 is SVGAGI in the germline V gene. The CDR3 spells CASSYQWGLEQFF. The CDR3 bases are TGTGCCAGCAGTTACCAGTGGGGGCTTGAGCAGTTCTTC.

The V gene is TRBV5-4, the J gene TRBJ1-6; TRBD1 aligns across 9 bases. This CDR3 is 16 amino acids long. The germline V gene encodes CDR1 SGHNT and CDR2 YYREEE (reference sequence). Unmatched junction bases numbered 10, after V lost 3 bases and J lost 9 bases. The DNA of the CDR3 is TGTGCCAGCAGCTCACCCCCGGGACAGGGTGGTTCACCCCTCCACTTT. Translated, it gives CASSSPPGQGGSPLHF.

The rearrangement uses TRBV6-5 and TRBJ2-7, with a tentative D call TRBD1 (6 bases). The germline V gene encodes CDR1 MNHEY and CDR2 SVGAGI. V lost 2 bases to trimming and J lost 4 bases, with 12 bases between them. This CDR3 comprises 14 residues. The CDR3 DNA reads TGTGCCAGCAGTTACCAGTCCCAGGGGTACGAGCAGTACTTC. Its translation: CASSYQSQGYEQYF.

The rearrangement joins TRBV7-6 to TRBJ2-2; 14 nucleotides align to TRBD2. The germline V gene has CDR1 SGHVS and CDR2 FNYEAQ. The CDR3 runs 17 residues. The trim removed 3 bases at V and 4 bases at J, leaving 4 bases unmatched. The CDR3 DNA is TGTGCCAGCAGCTTGGGACTAGCGGGGGCCGTCACCGGGGAGCTGTTTTTT. Its translation is CASSLGLAGAVTGELFF.

The CDR3 sequence: CASSPSEGTEAFF. CDR3 DNA: TGTGCCAGCTCACCATCGGAGGGGACTGAAGCTTTCTTT. V is TRBV18 and J is TRBJ1-1; D is possibly TRBD1 (5 bases). The germline V gene encodes CDR1 KGHSH and CDR2 LQKENI. This CDR3 comprises 13 residues. V lost 2 bases, J lost 5 bases, and 9 bases lay in between.

The chain employs TRBV10-1 and TRBJ1-1; TRBD1 aligns across 10 bases. V was clipped by 4 bases and J by 3 bases; unmatched bases: 5. Germline V gene sequence: CDR1 WNHNN, CDR2 SYGVQD (reference sequence). This CDR3 comprises 15 residues. As DNA, the CDR3 is TGCGCCAGCAGTGGGGAAGGACAGGGGGACACTGAAGCTTTCTTT. This encodes CASSGEGQGDTEAFF.

The chain combines TRBV29-1 with TRBJ2-7; D possibly matches TRBD1 or TRBD2 (5 bases each). Germline assignment: CDR1 SQVTM and CDR2 ANQGSEA. V lost 4 bases and J 8 bases, leaving 18 bases between the germline ends. This CDR3 comprises 13 residues. The CDR3 coding sequence is TGCAGCGTTGGGGATGGGACCGTAAATAAGCAGTACTTC. It is translated as CSVGDGTVNKQYF.